The 8 T cell receptor beta chains presented below share a single source sample, sequenced in a study of OX40 agonist ivuxolimab in advanced cancers. Sequencing used immunoSEQ multiplex PCR; TCRdb keeps in-frame clones, though not all of them. Counted here are over 100,000 clones, 80% to 90% occurring once; the ten biggest clones make up about 0.55%. This sample comprised CD4+ or CD8+ T cells sorted from blood, obtained in a trial of the OX40 agonist ivuxolimab. These receptors all stem from an adult with an advanced solid tumor such as melanoma, head and neck, liver or kidney cancer.

The genes are TRBV18 and TRBJ2-5; 8 nucleotides match TRBD2. V lost 0 bases, J lost 2 bases, and 8 bases stayed unmatched. Germline loops: CDR1 KGHSH, CDR2 LQKENI. The length of the CDR3 is 17 residues. DNA of the CDR3: TGTGCCAGCTCACCACCAGCTAGCGGGTCCATACAAGAGACCCAGTACTTC. Protein sequence: CASSPPASGSIQETQYF.

V gene TRBV6-6 combines with J gene TRBJ1-1; the match to TRBD1 covers 8 bases. The V and J ends lost 1 base and 7 bases, in that order; junction bases with no gene match: 8. The CDR3 length is 15 residues. Germline V gives CDR1 MNHNY, CDR2 SVGAGI (reference sequence). CDR3 DNA: TGTGCCAGCAGTTACTACGGACAGGGAAATATTGAAGCTTTCTTT. This sequence encodes CASSYYGQGNIEAFF.

The rearrangement uses TRBV6-1 and TRBJ2-7, with D possibly being TRBD2 (5 bases). From germline, CDR1 is MNHNS and CDR2 SASEGT. V gave up 6 bases and J gave up 6 bases, with 18 bases separating them. CDR3 length: 14 residues. CDR3 in DNA: TGTGCCAGCAGCGACTTCGGGGAGAGATCCGAGCAGTACTTC. This codes for CASSDFGERSEQYF.

The chain couples TRBV1 to TRBJ1-5. TRBV1 is reported as a pseudogene. The CDR3 is 14 amino acids. CDR3 protein: CTSSQDLFGRPEHF. The CDR3 DNA follows: TGCACCAGCAGCCAAGATCTGTTTGGACGTCCGGAGCATTTT.

Here the CDR3 DNA reads TGTGCCAGCAGTTCCTCCTCAGCTTTGAACACTGAAGCTTTCTTT. As protein: CASSSSSALNTEAFF. The chain joins TRBV28 to TRBJ1-1; D gene unclear. Germline V gene data show CDR1 as MDHEN and CDR2 as SYDVKM. Trimming removed 4 bases at V and 0 bases at J, with 12 bases between. This CDR3 has 15 residues.

The chain uses TRBV4-2 and TRBJ2-5; 7 bases are shared with TRBD2. The J call is in doubt because the DNA end fits TRBJ2-7 better. The CDR3 covers 16 residues. Germline CDR1 LGHNA, CDR2 YNFKEQ. The CDR3: CASSRGLGRGNYEQYF. CDR3 coding DNA: TGTGCCAGCAGCCGAGGACTAGGACGAGGAAACTACGAGCAGTACTTC.

This clone was found once. The chain carries TRBV19 and TRBJ2-7; D unresolved. Trimming shortened V by 5 bases and J by 6 bases, and 11 bases separated the two germline ends. Germline V gene sequence: CDR1 LNHDA, CDR2 SQIVND (reference sequence). The CDR3 is made up of 12 amino acids. For the CDR3, the DNA is TGTGCCAGTAGTTTCTCGGGTGGCGAGCAGTACTTC. Amino acids: CASSFSGGEQYF.

The chain combines TRBV5-1 with TRBJ2-2; D might be TRBD1 (6 bases). The CDR3 consists of 15 residues. CDR1 is SGHRS and CDR2 is YFSETQ in the germline V gene. Trimming left V 0 bases short and J 6 bases short, with 12 bases between. The CDR3, as DNA: TGCGCCAGCAGCTTGGACCTGGGGGCGGCCGGGGAGCTGTTTTTT. Its protein product is CASSLDLGAAGELFF.